These 17 T cell receptor beta chains originate from one sample sequenced in a study of cytomegalovirus exposure and HLA in healthy donors. The data were produced by immunoSEQ multiplex PCR, yet TCRdb's version contains in-frame clones alone and is incomplete. The sample gives 150,000 to 200,000 clones, approximately 85% of which show up once; almost 1.5% is in the top ten. The sample was PBMCs. The source is a woman aged 18-35 years in good health and CMV-seronegative.

This clone was counted only a few times. Here the CDR3 reads CASSFWETIINEQFF. CDR3 nucleotides: TGTGCCAGCAGCTTTTGGGAGACAATCATCAATGAGCAGTTCTTC. V usage is TRBV11-2 and J usage is TRBJ2-1, with D perhaps matching TRBD2 (5 bases). Germline CDR1 and CDR2: SGHAT and FQNNGV. This CDR3 is built from 15 residues. Trimming took 3 bases from V and 6 from J, leaving 15 bases between them.

The chain has TRBV9 and TRBJ1-1; possible D gene TRBD1, 6 bases. The V gene lost 4 bases and the J gene lost 5 bases, with 24 bases spanning the gap. CDR1 is SGDLS and CDR2 is YYNGEE in the germline V gene. The CDR3 contains 17 residues. The CDR3 DNA is TGTGCCAGCAGCCCGACTGCTGCGGCGGGGGCGGGGACTGAAGCTTTCTTT. Encoded protein: CASSPTAAAGAGTEAFF.

The V call is TRBV7-3, the J call TRBJ2-1; D gene ambiguous. CDR3 length equals 13 residues. Germline V CDR1 and CDR2: SGHTA, FQGTGA. The V end lost 3 bases, the J end lost 10 bases, and 13 bases lay between the germline ends. CDR3 in DNA: TGTGCCAGCAGCTTCGATCTAGGTGGCGAGCAGTTCTTC. Residues: CASSFDLGGEQFF.

This clone appeared a few times. The J gene is TRBJ1-4, the V gene TRBV30, with D hard to call. Germline V gives CDR1 GTSNPN, CDR2 SVGIG (reference sequence). The CDR3 sequence is 15 residues long. The V gene lost 2 bases and the J gene lost 13 bases, with 23 bases spanning the gap. CDR3 sequence: CAWSSSWAGQHGLFF. For the CDR3, the DNA is TGTGCCTGGAGTTCCTCGTGGGCAGGCCAACACGGACTGTTTTTT.

This rearrangement joins TRBV5-1 to TRBJ1-1, with 8 bases matching TRBD1. The CDR3 runs 19 residues. V gave up 0 bases and J gave up 5 bases; unmatched junction bases: 18. Per the germline V gene, CDR1 is SGHRS and CDR2 is YFSETQ. The CDR3 region is CASSLGRIRDRGRLTEAFF. In DNA, the CDR3 is TGCGCCAGCAGCTTGGGCCGGATAAGAGACAGGGGCAGATTGACTGAAGCTTTCTTT.

V usage is TRBV7-9 and J usage is TRBJ2-5; a weak D match, TRBD2 (7 bases). V was shortened by 1 base and J by 5 bases, with 11 bases between the two germline ends. This CDR3 is built from 14 residues. CDR1 SEHNR and CDR2 FQNEAQ come from the germline V gene (reference sequence). The CDR3 DNA reads as TGTGCCAGCAGCTTAGTGGGGGGGGCGGAGACCCAGTACTTC. Encoded protein: CASSLVGGAETQYF.

The chain employs TRBV6-1 and TRBJ1-3; tentatively, D is TRBD1 (6 bases). Germline loops: CDR1 MNHNS, CDR2 SASEGT. Trimming stripped 10 bases from V and 0 bases from J, with 16 bases between. The CDR3 is 15 amino acids. The CDR3 sequence is CATLGGRSSGNTIYF. The CDR3 DNA sequence: TGTGCCACCCTTGGGGGCAGGAGCTCTGGAAACACCATATATTTT.

This clone was counted once. This rearrangement joins TRBV2 to TRBJ2-2; the D is unclear. Germline values: CDR1 SNHLY, CDR2 FYNNEI. Trimming removed 6 bases from V and 7 bases from J, with 12 bases in between. There are 13 residues in the CDR3. This CDR3 reads CASRGQVDGELFF. The CDR3 bases are TGTGCCAGCAGAGGTCAGGTTGACGGGGAGCTGTTTTTT. Filled out from reference TRBV2 and TRBJ2-2, the complete variable domain reads EPEVTQTPSHQVTQMGQEVILRCVPISNHLYFYWYRQILGQKVEFLVSFYNNEISEKSEIFDDQFSVERPDGSNFTLKIRSTKLEDSAMYFCASRGQVDGELFFGEGSRLTVL.

The chain couples TRBV5-1 to TRBJ2-7; D gene uncertain. CDR3 length: 12 amino acids. CDR1 is SGHRS and CDR2 is YFSETQ in the germline V gene. Trimming took 3 bases from V and 2 from J, leaving 6 bases between them. CDR3 nucleotide sequence: TGCGCCAGCAGCTCCCACACCTACGAGCAGTACTTC. This gives the protein CASSSHTYEQYF. The entire variable domain, with the rest obtained from reference TRBV5-1 and TRBJ2-7, is as follows: KAGVTQTPRYLIKTRGQQVTLSCSPISGHRSVSWYQQTPGQGLQFLFEYFSETQRNKGNFPGRFSGRQFSNSRSEMNVSTLELGDSALYLCASSSHTYEQYFGPGTRLTVT.

The chain carries TRBV28 and TRBJ1-5, with a possible D match to TRBD1 (6 bases). The germline V gene encodes CDR1 MDHEN and CDR2 SYDVKM. Trimming pared 5 bases from V and 9 bases from J, leaving 11 bases between. The CDR3 contains 12 residues. The CDR3 here is CASSLTGRPQHF. The CDR3 DNA follows: TGTGCCAGCAGTCTCACAGGGAGGCCCCAGCATTTT.

V and J are TRBV9 and TRBJ1-5, with 7 bases identical to TRBD1. Germline V gives CDR1 SGDLS, CDR2 YYNGEE. Trimming took 3 bases from V and 4 from J; bases not matched to a gene: 7. This CDR3 contains 15 residues. As DNA, the CDR3 is TGTGCCAGCAGCGCTACAACAGGGGTGAATCAGCCCCAGCATTTT. It codes for CASSATTGVNQPQHF.

The chain joins TRBV2 to TRBJ2-7; D may be TRBD2 (6 bases). Deletions cut 6 bases from V and 3 bases from J, with 12 bases between. The germline CDR1 and CDR2 sequences are SNHLY and FYNNEI. The CDR3 is made up of 13 amino acids. CDR3 bases: TGTGCCAGCAGGAAGGAGGGAGGCTACGAGCAGTACTTC. Translation gives CASRKEGGYEQYF.

This chain uses TRBV4-1 with TRBJ1-2, with 11 bases fitting TRBD1. Germline lookup yields CDR1 MGHRA and CDR2 YSYEKL. The CDR3 is made up of 15 amino acids. V was pared by 2 bases and J by 5 bases, with 4 bases of the junction left unmatched. CDR3 in DNA: TGCGCCAGCAGCCAAACCGGACAGGGGGCGTATGGCTACACCTTC. It specifies CASSQTGQGAYGYTF.

The chain uses TRBV6-1 and TRBJ2-7, with 9 bases identical to TRBD2. CDR3 length: 17 residues. The junction had 14 bases not matched to a gene; V was cut back by 3 bases and J by 5 bases. The germline V gene encodes CDR1 MNHNS and CDR2 SASEGT. CDR3 sequence reads: CASSEGLAGVKPHEQYF. The CDR3 DNA reads TGTGCCAGCAGTGAGGGGTTAGCGGGGGTGAAACCCCACGAGCAGTACTTC.

The V call is TRBV6-1, the J call TRBJ2-2; 13 bases align to TRBD2. J gave up 10 bases and V 3 bases, and 17 bases lay outside the gene matches. The V gene's germline CDR1 is MNHNS and CDR2 SASEGT. The CDR3 totals 19 residues. The CDR3 spells CASSDLLPLGLAGYEELFF. The DNA for the CDR3 is TGTGCCAGCAGTGATCTACTACCCCTGGGACTAGCGGGGTACGAGGAGCTGTTTTTT.

The V and J genes are TRBV6-5 and TRBJ2-7; TRBD2 aligns across 10 bases. V shed 3 bases and J 2 bases; nucleotides not matched to a gene: 4. This CDR3 contains 15 residues. Germline V gene sequence: CDR1 MNHEY, CDR2 SVGAGI. In DNA, the CDR3 is TGTGCCAGCAGTTATCGGACTAGCGGACCCTACGAGCAGTACTTC. It specifies CASSYRTSGPYEQYF.

DNA of the CDR3: TGTGCCAGCAGCGTAGGAAGCCCCCGAGAGACCCAGTACTTC. Translation gives CASSVGSPRETQYF. This chain uses TRBV9 with TRBJ2-5; D is ambiguous. V was clipped by 0 bases and J by 4 bases, with 10 bases between them. Germline V CDR1 and CDR2: SGDLS, YYNGEE. CDR3 length equals 14 residues.